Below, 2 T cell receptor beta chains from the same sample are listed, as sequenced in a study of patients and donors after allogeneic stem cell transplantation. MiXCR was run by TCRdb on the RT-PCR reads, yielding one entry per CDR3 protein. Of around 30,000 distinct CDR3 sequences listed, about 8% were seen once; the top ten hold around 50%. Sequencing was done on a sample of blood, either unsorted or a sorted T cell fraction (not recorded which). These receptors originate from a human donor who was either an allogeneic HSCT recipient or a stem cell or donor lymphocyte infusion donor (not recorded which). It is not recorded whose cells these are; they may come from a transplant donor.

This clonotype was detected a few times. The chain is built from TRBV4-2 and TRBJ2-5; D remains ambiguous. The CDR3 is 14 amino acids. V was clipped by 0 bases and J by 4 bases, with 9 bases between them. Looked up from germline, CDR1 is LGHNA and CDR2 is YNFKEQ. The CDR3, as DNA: TGTGCCAGCAGCCAAGATATGTCGGTAGAGACCCAGTACTTC. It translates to CASSQDMSVETQYF.

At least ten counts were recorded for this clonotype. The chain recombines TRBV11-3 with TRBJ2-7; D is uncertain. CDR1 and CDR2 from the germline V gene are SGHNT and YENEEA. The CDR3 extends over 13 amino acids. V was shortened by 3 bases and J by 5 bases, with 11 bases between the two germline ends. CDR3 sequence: CASSLNSANEQYF. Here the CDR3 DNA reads TGTGCCAGCAGCTTGAACAGCGCTAACGAGCAGTACTTC.